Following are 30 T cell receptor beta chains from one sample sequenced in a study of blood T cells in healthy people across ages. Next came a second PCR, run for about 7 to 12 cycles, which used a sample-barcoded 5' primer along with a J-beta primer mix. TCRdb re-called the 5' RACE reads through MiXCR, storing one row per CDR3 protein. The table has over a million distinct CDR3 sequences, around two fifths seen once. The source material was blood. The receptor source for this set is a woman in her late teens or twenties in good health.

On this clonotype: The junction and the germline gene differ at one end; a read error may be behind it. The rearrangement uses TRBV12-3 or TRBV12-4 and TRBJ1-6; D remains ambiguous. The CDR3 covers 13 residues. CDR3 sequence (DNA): TGTTCCAGCAGCCCACAGCCTTTAGGGCCCCTCCACTTT. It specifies CSSSPQPLGPLHF.

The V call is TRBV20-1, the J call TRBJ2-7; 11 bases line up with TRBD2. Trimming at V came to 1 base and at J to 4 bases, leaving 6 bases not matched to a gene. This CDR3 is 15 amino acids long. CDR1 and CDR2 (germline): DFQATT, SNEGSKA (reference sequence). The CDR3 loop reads CSARVSSGGNYEQYF. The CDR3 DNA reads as TGCAGTGCTAGAGTTTCTAGCGGGGGGAATTACGAGCAGTACTTC.

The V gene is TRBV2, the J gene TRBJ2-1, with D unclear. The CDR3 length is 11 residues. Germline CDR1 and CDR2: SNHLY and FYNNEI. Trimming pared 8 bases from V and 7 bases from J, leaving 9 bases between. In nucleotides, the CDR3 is TGTGCCAGCCATTCAAGAAATGAGCAGTTCTTC. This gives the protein CASHSRNEQFF. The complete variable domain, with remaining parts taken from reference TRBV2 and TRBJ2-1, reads EPEVTQTPSHQVTQMGQEVILRCVPISNHLYFYWYRQILGQKVEFLVSFYNNEISEKSEIFDDQFSVERPDGSNFTLKIRSTKLEDSAMYFCASHSRNEQFFGPGTRLTVL.

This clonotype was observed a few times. Here the CDR3 DNA reads TGTGCCACCAGCAGGATGAATACGGCCTGGACAGGGCTATATCCCACCTATGGCTACACCTTC. Translation: CATSRMNTAWTGLYPTYGYTF. The chain links TRBV15 to TRBJ1-2; 8 bases fit TRBD1. CDR1 LNHNV and CDR2 YYDKDF come from the germline V gene (reference sequence). The length of the CDR3 is 21 residues. After removal of 3 bases from V and 4 bases from J, the junction contained 25 bases not matched to a gene.

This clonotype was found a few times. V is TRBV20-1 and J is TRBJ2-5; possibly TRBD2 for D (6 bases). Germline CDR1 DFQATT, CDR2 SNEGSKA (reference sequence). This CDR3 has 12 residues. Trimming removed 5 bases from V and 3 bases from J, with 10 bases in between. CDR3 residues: CSAPRLEETQYF. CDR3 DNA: TGCAGTGCTCCCCGACTAGAAGAGACCCAGTACTTC.

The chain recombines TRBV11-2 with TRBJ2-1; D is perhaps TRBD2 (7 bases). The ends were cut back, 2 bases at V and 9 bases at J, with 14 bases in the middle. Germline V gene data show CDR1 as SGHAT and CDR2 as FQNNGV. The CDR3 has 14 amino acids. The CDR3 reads CASSLYLGGGEQFF. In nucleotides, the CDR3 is TGTGCCAGCAGCTTATATTTGGGAGGGGGTGAGCAGTTCTTC.

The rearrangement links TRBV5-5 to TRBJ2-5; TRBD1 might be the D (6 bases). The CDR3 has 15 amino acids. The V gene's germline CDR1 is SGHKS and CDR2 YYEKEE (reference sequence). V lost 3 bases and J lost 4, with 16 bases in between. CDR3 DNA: TGTGCCAGCAGCTCGAAAACAGGGAAAGGAGAGACCCAGTACTTC. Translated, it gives CASSSKTGKGETQYF. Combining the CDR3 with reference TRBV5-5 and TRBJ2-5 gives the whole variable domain DAGVTQSPTHLIKTRGQQVTLRCSPISGHKSVSWYQQVLGQGPQFIFQYYEKEERGRGNFPDRFSARQFPNYSSELNVNALLLGDSALYLCASSSKTGKGETQYFGPGTRLLVL.

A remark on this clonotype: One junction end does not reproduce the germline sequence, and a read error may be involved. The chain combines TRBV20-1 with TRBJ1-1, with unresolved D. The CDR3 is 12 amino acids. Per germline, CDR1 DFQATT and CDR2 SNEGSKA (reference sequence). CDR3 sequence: CRARARETEAFF. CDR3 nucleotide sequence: TGCAGGGCTAGAGCTCGGGAGACTGAAGCTTTCTTT.

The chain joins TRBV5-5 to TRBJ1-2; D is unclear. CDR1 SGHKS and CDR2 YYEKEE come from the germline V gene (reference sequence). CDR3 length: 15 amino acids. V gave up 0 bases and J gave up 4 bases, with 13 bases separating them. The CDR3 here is CASSLAPDIPYGYTF. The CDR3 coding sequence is TGTGCCAGCAGCTTGGCCCCCGACATCCCCTATGGCTACACCTTC.

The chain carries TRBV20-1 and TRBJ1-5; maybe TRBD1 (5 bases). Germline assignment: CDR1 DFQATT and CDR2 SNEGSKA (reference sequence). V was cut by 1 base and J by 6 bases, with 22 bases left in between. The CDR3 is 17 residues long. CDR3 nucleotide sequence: TGCAGTGCTAGAGCCGGGGGGGAGGGTTTGTCAAGTCAGCCCCAGCATTTT. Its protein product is CSARAGGEGLSSQPQHF.

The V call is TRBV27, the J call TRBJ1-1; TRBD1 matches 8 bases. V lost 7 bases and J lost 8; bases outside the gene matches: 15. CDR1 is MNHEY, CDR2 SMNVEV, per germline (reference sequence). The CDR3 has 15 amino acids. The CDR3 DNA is TGTGCCAGCACCACCTTGCCCCCGGGACAGGAAGAAGCTTTCTTT. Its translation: CASTTLPPGQEEAFF.

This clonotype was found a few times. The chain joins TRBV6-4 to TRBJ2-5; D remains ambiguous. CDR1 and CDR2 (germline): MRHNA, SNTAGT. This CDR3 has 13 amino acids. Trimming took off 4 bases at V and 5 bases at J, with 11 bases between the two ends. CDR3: CASSAIKGETQYF. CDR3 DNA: TGTGCCAGCAGTGCTATAAAAGGGGAGACCCAGTACTTC.

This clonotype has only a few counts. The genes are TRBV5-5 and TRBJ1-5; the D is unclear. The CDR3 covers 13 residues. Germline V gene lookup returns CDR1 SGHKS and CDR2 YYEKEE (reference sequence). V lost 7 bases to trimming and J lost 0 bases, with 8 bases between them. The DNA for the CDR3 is TGTGCCAGCCCGAGATATAGCAATCAGCCCCAGCATTTT. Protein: CASPRYSNQPQHF.

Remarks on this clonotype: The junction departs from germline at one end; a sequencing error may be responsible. The CDR3 here is CASSLAHSGRANTGGLFF. CDR3 nucleotides: TGTGCCAGCAGCTTAGCGCATAGCGGGAGGGCCAACACCGGGGGGCTGTTTTTT. V is TRBV7-2 and J is TRBJ2-2; 11 bases align to TRBD2. The CDR3 consists of 18 residues. Germline assignment: CDR1 SGHTA and CDR2 FQGNSA.

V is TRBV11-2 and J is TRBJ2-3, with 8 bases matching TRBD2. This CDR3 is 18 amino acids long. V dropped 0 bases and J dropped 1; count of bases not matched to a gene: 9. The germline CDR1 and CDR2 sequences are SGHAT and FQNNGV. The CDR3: CASSLDRNSGSRTDTQYF. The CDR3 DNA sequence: TGTGCCAGCAGCTTAGATCGGAACAGCGGGAGCCGCACAGATACGCAGTATTTT.

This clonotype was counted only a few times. The CDR3 nucleotides are TGTGCCAGCAGTCGGCCTAGAGAGTACGAGCAGTACTTC. Translated: CASSRPREYEQYF. This sequence joins TRBV6-6 and TRBJ2-7; D gene ambiguous. The CDR3 is 13 residues long. The V gene lost 5 bases and the J gene lost 4 bases, with 12 bases spanning the gap. From germline, CDR1 is MNHNY and CDR2 SVGAGI (reference sequence).

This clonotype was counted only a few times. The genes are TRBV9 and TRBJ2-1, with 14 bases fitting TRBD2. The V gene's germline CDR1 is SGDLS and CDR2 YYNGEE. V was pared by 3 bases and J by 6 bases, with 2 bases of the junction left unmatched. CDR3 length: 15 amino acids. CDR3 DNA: TGTGCCAGCAGCGAGGGGACTAGCGGGGGCAATGAGCAGTTCTTC. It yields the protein CASSEGTSGGNEQFF.

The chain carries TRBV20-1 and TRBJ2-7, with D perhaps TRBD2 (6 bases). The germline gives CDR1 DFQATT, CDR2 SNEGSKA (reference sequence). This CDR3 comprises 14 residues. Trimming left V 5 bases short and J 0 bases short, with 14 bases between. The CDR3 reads CSAHYGGSSYEQYF. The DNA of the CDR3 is TGCAGTGCTCACTACGGGGGTAGCTCCTACGAGCAGTACTTC.

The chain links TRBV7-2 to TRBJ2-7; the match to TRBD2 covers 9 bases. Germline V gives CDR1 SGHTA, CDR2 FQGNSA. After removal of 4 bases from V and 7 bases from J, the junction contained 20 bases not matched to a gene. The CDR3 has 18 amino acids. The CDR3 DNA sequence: TGTGCCAGCAGCTCTCCCGGGTGGAGCGGGAGGTCACCGTGGGAGCAGTACTTC. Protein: CASSSPGWSGRSPWEQYF.

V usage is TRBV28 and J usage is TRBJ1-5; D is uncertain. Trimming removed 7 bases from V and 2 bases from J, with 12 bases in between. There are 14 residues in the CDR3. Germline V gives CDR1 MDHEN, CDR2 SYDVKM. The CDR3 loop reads CASTVASGNQPQHF. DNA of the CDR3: TGTGCCAGCACGGTCGCCTCGGGCAATCAGCCCCAGCATTTT.

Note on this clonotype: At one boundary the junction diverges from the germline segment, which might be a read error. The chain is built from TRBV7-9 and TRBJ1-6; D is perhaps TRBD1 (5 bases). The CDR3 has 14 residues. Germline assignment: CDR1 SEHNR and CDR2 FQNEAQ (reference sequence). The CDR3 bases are TGTACCAGCAGCTTAGACTGGCCAGGGTCACCCCTCCACTTT. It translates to CTSSLDWPGSPLHF.

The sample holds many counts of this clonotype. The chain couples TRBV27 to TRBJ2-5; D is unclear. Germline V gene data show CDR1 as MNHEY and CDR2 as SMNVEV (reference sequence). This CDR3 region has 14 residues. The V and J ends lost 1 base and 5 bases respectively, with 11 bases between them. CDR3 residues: CASSLFAGSETQYF. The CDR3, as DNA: TGTGCCAGCAGTTTATTTGCCGGGTCGGAGACCCAGTACTTC.

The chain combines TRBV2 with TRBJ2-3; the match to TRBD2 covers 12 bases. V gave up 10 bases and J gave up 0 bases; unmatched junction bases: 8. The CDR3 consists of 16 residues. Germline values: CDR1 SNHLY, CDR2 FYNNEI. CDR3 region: CATGLAGTLSTDTQYF. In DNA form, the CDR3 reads TGTGCCACCGGACTAGCGGGGACTCTAAGCACAGATACGCAGTATTTT.

Here the CDR3 DNA reads TGTGCCAGCAGCTTCTTTGGTCAGCCCCAGCATTTT. Translation gives CASSFFGQPQHF. V usage is TRBV6-5 and J usage is TRBJ1-5; D is ambiguous. The CDR3 is 12 amino acids. Trimming shortened V by 6 bases and J by 6 bases, and 9 bases separated the two germline ends. Germline assignment: CDR1 MNHEY and CDR2 SVGAGI.

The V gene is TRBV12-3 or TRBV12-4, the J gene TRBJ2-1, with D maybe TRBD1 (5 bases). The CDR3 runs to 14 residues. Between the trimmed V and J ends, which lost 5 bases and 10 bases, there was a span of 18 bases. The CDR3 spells CASSVPGYSYEQFF. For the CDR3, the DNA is TGTGCCAGCAGTGTTCCAGGGTATTCCTACGAGCAGTTCTTC.

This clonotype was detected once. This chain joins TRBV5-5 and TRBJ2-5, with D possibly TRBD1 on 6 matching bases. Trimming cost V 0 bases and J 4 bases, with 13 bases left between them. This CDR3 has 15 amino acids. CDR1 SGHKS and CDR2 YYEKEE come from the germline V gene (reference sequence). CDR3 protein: CASSLGGPKTETQYF. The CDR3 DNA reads TGTGCCAGCAGCTTGGGGGGGCCCAAGACAGAGACCCAGTACTTC.

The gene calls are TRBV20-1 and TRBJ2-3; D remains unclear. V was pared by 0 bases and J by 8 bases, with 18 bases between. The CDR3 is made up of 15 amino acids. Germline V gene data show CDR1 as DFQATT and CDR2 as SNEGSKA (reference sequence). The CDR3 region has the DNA TGCAGTGCTAGAGATCAAAATGCATTTGTTGGTACGCAGTATTTT. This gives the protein CSARDQNAFVGTQYF.

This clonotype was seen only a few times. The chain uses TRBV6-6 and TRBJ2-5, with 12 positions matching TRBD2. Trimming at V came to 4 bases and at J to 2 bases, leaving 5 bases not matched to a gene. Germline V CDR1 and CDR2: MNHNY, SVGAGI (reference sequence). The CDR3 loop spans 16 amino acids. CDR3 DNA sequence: TGTGCCAGCAGTTCGACTAGCGGGGGTGGTCAAGAGACCCAGTACTTC. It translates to CASSSTSGGGQETQYF.

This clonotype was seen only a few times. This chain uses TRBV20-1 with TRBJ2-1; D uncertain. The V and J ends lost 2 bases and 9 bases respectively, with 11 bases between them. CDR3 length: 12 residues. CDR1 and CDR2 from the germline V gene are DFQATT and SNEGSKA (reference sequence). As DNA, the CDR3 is TGCAGTGCTAGACCCAGGTATAGTGAGCAGTTCTTC. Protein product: CSARPRYSEQFF.

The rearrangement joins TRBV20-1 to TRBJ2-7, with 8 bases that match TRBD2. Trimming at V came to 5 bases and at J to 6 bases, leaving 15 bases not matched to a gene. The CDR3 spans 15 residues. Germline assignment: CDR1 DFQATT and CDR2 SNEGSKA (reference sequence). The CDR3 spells CSALPLQTSAGEQYF. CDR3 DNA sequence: TGCAGTGCTCTACCTTTGCAGACTAGCGCGGGCGAGCAGTACTTC.